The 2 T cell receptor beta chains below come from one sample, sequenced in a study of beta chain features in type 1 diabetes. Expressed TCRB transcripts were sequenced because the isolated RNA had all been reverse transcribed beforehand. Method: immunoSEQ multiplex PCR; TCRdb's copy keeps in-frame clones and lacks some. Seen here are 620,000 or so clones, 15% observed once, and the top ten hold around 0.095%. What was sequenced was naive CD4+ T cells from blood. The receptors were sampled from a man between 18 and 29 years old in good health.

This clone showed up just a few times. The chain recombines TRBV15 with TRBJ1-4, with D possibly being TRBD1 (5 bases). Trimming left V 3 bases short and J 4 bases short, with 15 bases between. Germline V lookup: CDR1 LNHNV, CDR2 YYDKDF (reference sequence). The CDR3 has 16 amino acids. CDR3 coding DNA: TGTGCCACCAGCAGGACACCGACAGCCAATAATGAAAAACTGTTTTTT. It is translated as CATSRTPTANNEKLFF.

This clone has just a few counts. The CDR3 loop is CASSLEVGNTEAFF. The CDR3, as DNA: TGCGCCAGCAGCTTGGAGGTCGGGAACACTGAAGCTTTCTTT. V usage is TRBV5-1 and J usage is TRBJ1-1; D is unclear. From germline, CDR1 is SGHRS and CDR2 YFSETQ. There are 14 residues in the CDR3. Trimming stripped 0 bases from V and 1 base from J, with 7 bases between.